This T cell receptor beta chain comes out of a study of cytomegalovirus exposure and HLA in healthy donors. Germline CDR1 SNHLY, CDR2 FYNNEI. The trim removed 0 bases at V and 10 bases at J, leaving 12 bases unmatched. This CDR3 comprises 16 residues. PCR involved 60 Vbeta and 13 Jbeta primers. Method: immunoSEQ multiplex PCR; TCRdb's copy keeps in-frame clones and lacks some. The sample consists of some 99,000 clones, 81% of them appearing once. Donors likely had unrecorded immune exposures despite being nominally healthy when sampled. This sequence originates from a woman under 40 in good health and CMV-seronegative. Sequenced sample: PBMCs. This sequence joins TRBV2 and TRBJ2-1, with 7 bases that match TRBD1. CDR3 residues: CASSEAGRQGVGEQFF. CDR3 bases: TGTGCCAGCAGTGAAGCTGGGAGACAGGGAGTAGGCGAGCAGTTCTTC.